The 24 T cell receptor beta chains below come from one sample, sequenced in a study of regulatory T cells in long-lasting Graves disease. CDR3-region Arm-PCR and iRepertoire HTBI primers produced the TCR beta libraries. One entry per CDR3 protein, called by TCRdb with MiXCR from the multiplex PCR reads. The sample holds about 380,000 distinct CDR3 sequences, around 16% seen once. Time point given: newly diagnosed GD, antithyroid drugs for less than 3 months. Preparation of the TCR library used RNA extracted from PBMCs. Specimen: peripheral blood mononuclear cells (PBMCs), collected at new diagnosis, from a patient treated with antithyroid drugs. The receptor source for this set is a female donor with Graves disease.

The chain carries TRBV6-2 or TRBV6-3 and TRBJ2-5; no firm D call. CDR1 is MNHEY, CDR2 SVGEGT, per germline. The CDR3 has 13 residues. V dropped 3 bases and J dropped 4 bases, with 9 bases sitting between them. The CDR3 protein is CASSYRNGETQYF. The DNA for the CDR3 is TGTGCCAGCAGTTATAGGAATGGAGAGACCCAGTACTTC.

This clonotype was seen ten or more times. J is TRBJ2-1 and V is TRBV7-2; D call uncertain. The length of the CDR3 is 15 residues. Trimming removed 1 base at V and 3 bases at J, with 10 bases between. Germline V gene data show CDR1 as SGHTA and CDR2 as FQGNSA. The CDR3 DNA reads TGTGCCAGCAGCTTAGGCGGATGGTACTACAATGAGCAGTTCTTC. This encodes CASSLGGWYYNEQFF.

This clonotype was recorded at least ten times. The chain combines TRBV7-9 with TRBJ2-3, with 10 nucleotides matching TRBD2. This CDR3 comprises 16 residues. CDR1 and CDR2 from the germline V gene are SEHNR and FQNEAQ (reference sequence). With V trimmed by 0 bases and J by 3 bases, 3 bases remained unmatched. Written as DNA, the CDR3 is TGTGCCAGCAGCTTAGCTACTAGCGGGAAGACAGATACGCAGTATTTT. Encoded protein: CASSLATSGKTDTQYF. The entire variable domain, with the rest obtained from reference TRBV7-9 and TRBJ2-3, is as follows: DTGVSQNPRHKITKRGQNVTFRCDPISEHNRLYWYRQTLGQGPEFLTYFQNEAQLEKSRLLSDRFSAERPKGSFSTLEIQRTEQGDSAMYLCASSLATSGKTDTQYFGPGTRLTVL.

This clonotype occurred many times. The CDR3: CASSTDTGDSGNTIYF. As DNA, the CDR3 is TGTGCCAGCAGCACAGATACAGGGGACTCTGGAAACACCATATATTTT. The chain carries TRBV9 and TRBJ1-3, with 7 positions matching TRBD1. The CDR3 is 16 amino acids. Germline assignment: CDR1 SGDLS and CDR2 YYNGEE. The trim removed 4 bases at V and 0 bases at J, leaving 7 bases unmatched.

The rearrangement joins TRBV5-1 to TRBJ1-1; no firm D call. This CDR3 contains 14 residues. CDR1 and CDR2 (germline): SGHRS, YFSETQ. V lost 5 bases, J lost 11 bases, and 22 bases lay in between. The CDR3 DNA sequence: TGCGCCAGCAGAAGGTACACCGCGGGATTTCGGGCTTTCTTT. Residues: CASRRYTAGFRAFF.

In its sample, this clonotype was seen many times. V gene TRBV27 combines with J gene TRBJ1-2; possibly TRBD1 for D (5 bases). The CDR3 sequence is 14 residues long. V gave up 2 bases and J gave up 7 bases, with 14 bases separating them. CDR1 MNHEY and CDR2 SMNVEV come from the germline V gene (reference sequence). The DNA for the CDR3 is TGTGCCAGCAGTTTAGGTGTCAGGGAGAGTGGCTACACCTTC. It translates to CASSLGVRESGYTF.

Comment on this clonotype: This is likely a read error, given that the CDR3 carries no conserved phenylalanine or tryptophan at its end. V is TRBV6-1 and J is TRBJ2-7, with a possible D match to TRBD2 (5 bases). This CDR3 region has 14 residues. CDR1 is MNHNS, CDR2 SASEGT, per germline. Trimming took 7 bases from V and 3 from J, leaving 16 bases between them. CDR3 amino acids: CASTSGSASYEQYL. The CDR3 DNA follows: TGTGCCAGCACCTCGGGTAGCGCTAGCTACGAGCAGTACCTC.

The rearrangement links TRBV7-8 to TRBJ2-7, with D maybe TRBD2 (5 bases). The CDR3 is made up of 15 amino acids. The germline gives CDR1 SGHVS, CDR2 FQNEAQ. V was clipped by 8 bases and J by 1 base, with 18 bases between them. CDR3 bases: TGTGCCAGCTCACCAGAGACGGGAATTTCCTACGAGCAGTACTTC. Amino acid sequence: CASSPETGISYEQYF.

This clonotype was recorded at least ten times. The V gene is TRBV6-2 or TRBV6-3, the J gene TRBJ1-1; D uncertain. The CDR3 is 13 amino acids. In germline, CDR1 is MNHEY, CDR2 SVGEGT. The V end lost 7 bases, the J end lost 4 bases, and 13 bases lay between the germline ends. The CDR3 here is CASMGRTFTEAFF. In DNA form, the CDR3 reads TGTGCCAGCATGGGCAGGACTTTCACTGAAGCTTTCTTT.

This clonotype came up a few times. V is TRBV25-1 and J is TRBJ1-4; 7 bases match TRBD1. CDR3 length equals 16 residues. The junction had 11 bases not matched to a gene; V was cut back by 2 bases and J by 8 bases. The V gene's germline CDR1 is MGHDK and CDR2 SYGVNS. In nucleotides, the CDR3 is TGTGCCAGCAGTGAACCTCACAGGGGTATCAGCGAAAAACTGTTTTTT. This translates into CASSEPHRGISEKLFF.

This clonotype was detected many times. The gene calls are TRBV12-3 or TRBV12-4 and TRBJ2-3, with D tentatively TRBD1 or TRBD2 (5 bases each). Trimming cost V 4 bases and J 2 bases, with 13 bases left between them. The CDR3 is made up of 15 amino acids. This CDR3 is CASSYLGASTDTQYF. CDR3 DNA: TGTGCCAGCAGTTACCTCGGGGCCTCCACAGATACGCAGTATTTT.

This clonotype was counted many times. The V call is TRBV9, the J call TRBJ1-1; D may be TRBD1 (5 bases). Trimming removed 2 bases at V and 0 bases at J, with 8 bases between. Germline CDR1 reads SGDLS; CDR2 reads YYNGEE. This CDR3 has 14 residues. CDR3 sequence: CASSVTELNTEAFF. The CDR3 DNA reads TGTGCCAGCAGCGTGACAGAATTGAACACTGAAGCTTTCTTT.

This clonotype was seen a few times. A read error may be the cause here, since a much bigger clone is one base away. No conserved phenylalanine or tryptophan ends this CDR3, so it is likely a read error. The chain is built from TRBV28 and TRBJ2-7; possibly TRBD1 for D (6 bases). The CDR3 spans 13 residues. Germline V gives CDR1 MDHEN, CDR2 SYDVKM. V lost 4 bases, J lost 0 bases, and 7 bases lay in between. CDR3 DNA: TGTGCCAGCAGTTGGGACACCTCCTACGAGCAGTACCTC. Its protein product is CASSWDTSYEQYL.

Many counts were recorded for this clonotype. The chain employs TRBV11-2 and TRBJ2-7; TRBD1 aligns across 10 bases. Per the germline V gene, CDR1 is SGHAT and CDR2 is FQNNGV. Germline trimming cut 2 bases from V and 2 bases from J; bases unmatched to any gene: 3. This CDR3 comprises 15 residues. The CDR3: CASSLPGQGTYEQYF. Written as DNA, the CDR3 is TGTGCCAGCAGCTTACCGGGACAGGGGACCTACGAGCAGTACTTC.

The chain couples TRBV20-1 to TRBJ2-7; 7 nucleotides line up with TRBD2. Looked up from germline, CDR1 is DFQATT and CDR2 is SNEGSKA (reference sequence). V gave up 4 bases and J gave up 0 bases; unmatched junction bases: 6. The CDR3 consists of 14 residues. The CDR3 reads CSAMASGSSYEQYF. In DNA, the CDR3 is TGCAGTGCTATGGCTAGCGGCAGCTCCTACGAGCAGTACTTC.

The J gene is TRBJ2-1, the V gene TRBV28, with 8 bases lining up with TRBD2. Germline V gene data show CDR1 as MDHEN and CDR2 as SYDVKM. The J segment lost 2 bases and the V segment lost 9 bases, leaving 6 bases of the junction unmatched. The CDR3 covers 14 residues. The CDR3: CASFRGGTYNEQFF. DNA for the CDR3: TGTGCCAGTTTTCGGGGGGGGACCTACAATGAGCAGTTCTTC.

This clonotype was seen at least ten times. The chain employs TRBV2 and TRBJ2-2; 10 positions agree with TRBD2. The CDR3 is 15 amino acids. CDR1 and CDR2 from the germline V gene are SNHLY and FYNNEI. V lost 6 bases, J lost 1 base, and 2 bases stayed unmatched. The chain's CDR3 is CASRSSGRNTGELFF. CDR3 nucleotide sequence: TGTGCCAGCAGGTCTAGCGGGAGGAACACCGGGGAGCTGTTTTTT.

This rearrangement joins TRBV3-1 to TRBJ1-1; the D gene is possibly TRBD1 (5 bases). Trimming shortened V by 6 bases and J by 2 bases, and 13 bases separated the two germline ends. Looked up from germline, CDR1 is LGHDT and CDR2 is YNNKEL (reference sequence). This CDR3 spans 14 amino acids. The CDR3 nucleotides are TGTGCCAGCAGATCCCGGGACGGTAACACTGAAGCTTTCTTT. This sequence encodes CASRSRDGNTEAFF.

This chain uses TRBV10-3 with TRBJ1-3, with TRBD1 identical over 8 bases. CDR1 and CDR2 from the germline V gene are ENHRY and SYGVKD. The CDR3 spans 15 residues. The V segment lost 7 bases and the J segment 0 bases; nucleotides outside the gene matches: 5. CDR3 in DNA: TGTGCCATCACCCGGGACAGGAACTCTGGAAACACCATATATTTT. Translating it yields CAITRDRNSGNTIYF.

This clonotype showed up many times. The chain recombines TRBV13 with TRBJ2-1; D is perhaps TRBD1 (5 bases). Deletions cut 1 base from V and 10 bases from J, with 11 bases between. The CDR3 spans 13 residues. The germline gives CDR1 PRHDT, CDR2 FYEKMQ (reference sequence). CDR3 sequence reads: CASSLEGPGEQFF. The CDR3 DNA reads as TGTGCCAGCAGCTTAGAGGGGCCAGGAGAGCAGTTCTTC.

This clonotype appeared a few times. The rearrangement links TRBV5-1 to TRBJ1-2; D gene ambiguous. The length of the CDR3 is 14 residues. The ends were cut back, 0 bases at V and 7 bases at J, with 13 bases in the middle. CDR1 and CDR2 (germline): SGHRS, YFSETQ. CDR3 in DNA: TGCGCCAGCAGCTTGGCGCGAAAGGACGGTGGCTACACCTTC. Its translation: CASSLARKDGGYTF.

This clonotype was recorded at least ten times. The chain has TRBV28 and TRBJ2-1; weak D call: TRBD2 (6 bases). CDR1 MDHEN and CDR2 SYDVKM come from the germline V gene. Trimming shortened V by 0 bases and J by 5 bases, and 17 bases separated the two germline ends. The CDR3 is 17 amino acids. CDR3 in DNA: TGTGCCAGCAGTTTATGGGGGACTCGATCCACACACAATGAGCAGTTCTTC. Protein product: CASSLWGTRSTHNEQFF.

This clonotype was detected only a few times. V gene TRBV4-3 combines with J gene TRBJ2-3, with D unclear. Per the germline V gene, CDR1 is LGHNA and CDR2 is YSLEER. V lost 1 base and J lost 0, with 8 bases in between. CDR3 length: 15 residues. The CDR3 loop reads CASSQGVRSTDTQYF. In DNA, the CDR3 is TGCGCCAGCAGCCAAGGAGTTCGGAGCACAGATACGCAGTATTTT.

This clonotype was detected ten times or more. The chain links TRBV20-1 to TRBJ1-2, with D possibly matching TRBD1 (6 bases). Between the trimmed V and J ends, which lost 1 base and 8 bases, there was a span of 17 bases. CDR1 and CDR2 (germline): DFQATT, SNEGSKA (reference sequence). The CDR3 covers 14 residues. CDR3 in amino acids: CSARAQDSLRGYTF. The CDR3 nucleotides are TGCAGTGCTAGAGCCCAGGACAGTCTAAGGGGCTACACCTTC.